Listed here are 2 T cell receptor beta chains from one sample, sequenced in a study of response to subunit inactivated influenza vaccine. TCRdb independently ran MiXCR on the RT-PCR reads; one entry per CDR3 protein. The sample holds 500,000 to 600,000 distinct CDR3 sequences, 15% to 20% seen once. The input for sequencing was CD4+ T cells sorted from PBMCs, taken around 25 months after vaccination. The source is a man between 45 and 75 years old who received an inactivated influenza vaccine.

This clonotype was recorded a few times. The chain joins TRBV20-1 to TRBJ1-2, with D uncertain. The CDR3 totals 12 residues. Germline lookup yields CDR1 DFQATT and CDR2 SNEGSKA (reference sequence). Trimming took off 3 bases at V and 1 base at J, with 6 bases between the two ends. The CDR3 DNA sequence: TGCAGTGCTAGCCCACTTAACTATGGCTACACCTTC. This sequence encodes CSASPLNYGYTF.

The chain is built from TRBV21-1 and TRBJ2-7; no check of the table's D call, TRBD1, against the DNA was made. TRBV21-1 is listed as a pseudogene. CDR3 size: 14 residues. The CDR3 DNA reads TGTGCCAGCAGCAAAGAGGCGCGCTCCTACCAGCAGTACTTC. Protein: CASSKEARSYQQYF.